A single sample gave rise to the 12 T cell receptor beta chains below, sequenced in a study of CD8 T cells in Susac syndrome. An input of about 0.5 to 1 ug of RNA was subjected to reverse transcription using random hexamers. One entry per CDR3 protein results from TCRdb running MiXCR on the immunoSEQ multiplex PCR reads. The table records approximately 120,000 distinct CDR3 sequences, more than 85% of them present only once. The sample taken for sequencing was CD8+ T cells from PBMCs. These TCRs come from a human donor with multiple sclerosis.

Here the CDR3 DNA reads TGTGCCAGCAGTTTAAAACGAGGGGGCGGTGACGGCTACACCTTC. Amino acid sequence: CASSLKRGGGDGYTF. The J gene is TRBJ1-2, the V gene TRBV27; TRBD1 agrees at 7 bases. The CDR3 is 15 amino acids. The V gene's germline CDR1 is MNHEY and CDR2 SMNVEV (reference sequence). Unmatched junction bases numbered 11, after V lost 2 bases and J lost 8 bases.

The chain employs TRBV7-6 and TRBJ2-6; D is perhaps TRBD2 (6 bases). Germline V gene lookup returns CDR1 SGHVS and CDR2 FNYEAQ. The CDR3 has 17 amino acids. V shed 2 bases and J shed 4 bases, with 15 bases lying between them. This CDR3 is CASSLLRGGPGANVLTF. The CDR3 DNA follows: TGTGCCAGCAGCTTACTTAGGGGAGGCCCCGGGGCCAACGTCCTGACTTTC.

This chain joins TRBV30 and TRBJ1-2; 8 bases match TRBD1. Germline CDR1 and CDR2: GTSNPN and SVGIG (reference sequence). V lost 7 bases, J lost 4 bases, and 5 bases stayed unmatched. This CDR3 comprises 12 residues. This CDR3 is CASAGTGYGYTF. CDR3 DNA sequence: TGTGCCTCCGCCGGGACAGGCTATGGCTACACCTTC.

This sequence joins TRBV28 and TRBJ1-1; 9 nucleotides line up with TRBD1. The trim removed 4 bases at V and 7 bases at J, leaving 4 bases unmatched. The CDR3 extends over 13 amino acids. Per the germline V gene, CDR1 is MDHEN and CDR2 is SYDVKM. CDR3 DNA sequence: TGTGCCAGCAGTTACAGGGGGCATAATGAAGCTTTCTTT. Protein: CASSYRGHNEAFF.

The chain couples TRBV5-1 to TRBJ1-1, with D maybe TRBD1 (6 bases). The germline V gene has CDR1 SGHRS and CDR2 YFSETQ. The CDR3 consists of 14 residues. The V end lost 4 bases, the J end lost 3 bases, and 13 bases lay between the germline ends. The CDR3 loop reads CASSMGHGHTEAFF. The DNA of the CDR3 is TGCGCCAGCAGCATGGGACATGGACACACTGAAGCTTTCTTT. The variable domain in full, completed from reference TRBV5-1 and TRBJ1-1, reads KAGVTQTPRYLIKTRGQQVTLSCSPISGHRSVSWYQQTPGQGLQFLFEYFSETQRNKGNFPGRFSGRQFSNSRSEMNVSTLELGDSALYLCASSMGHGHTEAFFGQGTRLTVV.

The J gene is TRBJ2-7, the V gene TRBV6-1, with no clear D. Trimming cost V 8 bases and J 0 bases, with 14 bases left between them. This CDR3 is 14 amino acids long. Germline CDR1 reads MNHNS; CDR2 reads SASEGT. This CDR3 reads CASSPGIYSYEQYF. The CDR3 DNA follows: TGTGCCAGCTCTCCTGGCATCTACTCCTACGAGCAGTACTTC.

The chain carries TRBV21-1 and TRBJ2-2; the D call of TRBD1 is as the table states it, not checked on the DNA. TRBV21-1 is described as a pseudogene. There are 18 residues in the CDR3. CDR3 residues: CASSKTRPGHPNTGELFF. DNA for the CDR3: TGTGCCAGCAGCAAAACTAGGCCGGGACATCCGAACACCGGGGAGCTGTTTTTT.

The chain couples TRBV12-3 or TRBV12-4 to TRBJ2-5; TRBD2 is a possible D gene (6 bases). The CDR3 has 14 amino acids. V was clipped by 6 bases and J by 5 bases, with 16 bases between them. The CDR3 region is CASRGGQNPETQYF. The DNA for the CDR3 is TGTGCCAGCAGAGGAGGGCAAAACCCTGAGACCCAGTACTTC.

This clonotype was seen more than once but under ten times. The V and J genes are TRBV7-3 and TRBJ2-7, with D unclear. V lost 4 bases, J lost 3 bases, and 16 bases lay in between. The CDR3 is 15 residues long. Germline V gene sequence: CDR1 SGHTA, CDR2 FQGTGA. DNA for the CDR3: TGTGCCAGCAGCTCCCCGCTACAACGCCTCTACGAGCAGTACGTC. Its protein product is CASSSPLQRLYEQYV.

The chain recombines TRBV5-1 with TRBJ2-7, with no clear D. V gave up 4 bases and J gave up 1 base, with 9 bases separating them. Per the germline V gene, CDR1 is SGHRS and CDR2 is YFSETQ. The CDR3 runs 13 residues. The CDR3 coding sequence is TGCGCCAGCAGCCCGGGTTATTCCTACGAGCAGTACTTC. Amino acid sequence: CASSPGYSYEQYF. Looking up the rest from reference TRBV5-1 and TRBJ2-7 gives the full variable domain: KAGVTQTPRYLIKTRGQQVTLSCSPISGHRSVSWYQQTPGQGLQFLFEYFSETQRNKGNFPGRFSGRQFSNSRSEMNVSTLELGDSALYLCASSPGYSYEQYFGPGTRLTVT.

The chain is built from TRBV9 and TRBJ2-1; 7 bases align to TRBD1. After removal of 4 bases from V and 7 bases from J, the junction contained 11 bases not matched to a gene. Germline CDR1 is SGDLS and CDR2 is YYNGEE. CDR3 length: 15 residues. CDR3 coding DNA: TGTGCCAGCAGCCCAACAGGGGAGAAGCCGAATGAGCAGTTCTTC. Translated: CASSPTGEKPNEQFF.

The chain uses TRBV6-1 and TRBJ1-1; D unclear. Trimming took 2 bases from V and 2 from J, leaving 9 bases between them. CDR1 and CDR2 (germline): MNHNS, SASEGT. The CDR3 length is 14 residues. The CDR3 here is CASSEWTLNTEAFF. The DNA of the CDR3 is TGTGCCAGCAGTGAATGGACGCTAAACACTGAAGCTTTCTTT.